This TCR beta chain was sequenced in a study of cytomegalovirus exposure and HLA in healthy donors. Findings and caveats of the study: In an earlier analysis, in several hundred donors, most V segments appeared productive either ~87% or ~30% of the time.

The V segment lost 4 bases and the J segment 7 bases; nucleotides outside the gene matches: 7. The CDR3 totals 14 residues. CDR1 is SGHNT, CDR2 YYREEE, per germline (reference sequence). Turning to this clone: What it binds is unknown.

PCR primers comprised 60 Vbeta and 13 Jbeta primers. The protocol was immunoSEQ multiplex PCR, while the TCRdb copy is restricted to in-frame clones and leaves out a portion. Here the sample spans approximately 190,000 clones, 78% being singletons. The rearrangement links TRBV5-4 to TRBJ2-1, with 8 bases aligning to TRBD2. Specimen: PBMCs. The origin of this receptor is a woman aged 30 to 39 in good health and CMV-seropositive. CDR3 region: CASSPPPGGNEQFF. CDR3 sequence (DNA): TGTGCCAGCAGCCCTCCGCCGGGGGGGAATGAGCAGTTCTTC.